This T cell receptor (beta chain) was sequenced in a study of control samples from healthy donors and cancer patients. Trimming took 3 bases from V and 3 from J, leaving 14 bases between them. The CDR3 is made up of 14 amino acids. Germline V gene data show CDR1 as SQVTM and CDR2 as ANQGSEA. The sample holds a few counts of this clone. The repertoire was sequenced with immunoSEQ multiplex PCR; TCRdb's copy has only in-frame clones and lacks some. The sample has hundreds of thousands of clones, 75% to 95% seen once. Sequenced input: PBMCs. The chain uses TRBV29-1 and TRBJ1-1; possibly TRBD1 for D (5 bases). This clonotype was sampled from a man in his forties with head and neck cancer. Here the CDR3 reads CSVDGSSGDTEAFF. As DNA, the CDR3 is TGCAGCGTTGACGGCTCGTCGGGGGACACTGAAGCTTTCTTT.